Below are 31 T cell receptor beta chains sequenced from a single sample in a study of T cell repertoires in cytomegalovirus infection. Their recognized antigens are unknown. From the reads, TCRdb called clonotypes with MiXCR, one entry per CDR3 protein. This table holds about 900,000 distinct CDR3 sequences, less than 40% found once. This specimen consisted of cultured CD8+ T cells from PBMCs, obtained from culture after CMV antigen stimulation. The source is a human donor in good health (CMV status not recorded). Some clones in this sample may be carry-over from other donors' samples.

Remarks on this clonotype: A much larger clone differs from this one at a single base, so this may be a read error. The chain carries TRBV7-2 and TRBJ2-6; 8 nucleotides agree with TRBD1. The CDR3 has 18 amino acids. Germline lookup yields CDR1 SGHTA and CDR2 FQGNSA. The CDR3 protein is CASSLGPGGSRGANVPTF. The DNA of the CDR3 is TGTGCCAGCAGCTTAGGTCCAGGGGGCTCTCGAGGGGCCAACGTCCCGACTTTC.

The DNA for the CDR3 is TGTGCCAGCAGCCCCAGGACACTTCAAAACTCTGGGGCCAACGTCCTGACTTTC. It yields the protein CASSPRTLQNSGANVLTF. V and J are TRBV9 and TRBJ2-6, with D perhaps matching TRBD1 (5 bases). V dropped 4 bases and J dropped 0 bases, with 17 bases sitting between them. The CDR3 contains 18 residues. The germline gives CDR1 SGDLS, CDR2 YYNGEE. Based on the CDR3 plus reference TRBV9 and TRBJ2-6, the full variable domain is DSGVTQTPKHLITATGQRVTLRCSPRSGDLSVYWYQQSLDQGLQFLIQYYNGEERAKGNILERFSAQQFPDLHSELNLSSLELGDSALYFCASSPRTLQNSGANVLTFGAGSRLTVL.

This clonotype was observed a handful of times. The chain combines TRBV18 with TRBJ2-1; TRBD1 matches at 9 bases. Germline CDR1 is KGHSH and CDR2 is LQKENI. This CDR3 region has 15 residues. V was pared by 3 bases and J by 4 bases, with 4 bases of the junction left unmatched. CDR3 nucleotides: TGTGCCAGCTCACCGACAGGGGGGAATTACAATGAGCAGTTCTTC. Protein: CASSPTGGNYNEQFF. Filled out from reference TRBV18 and TRBJ2-1, the complete variable domain reads NAGVMQNPRHLVRRRGQEARLRCSPMKGHSHVYWYRQLPEEGLKFMVYLQKENIIDESGMPKERFSAEFPKEGPSILRIQQVVRGDSAAYFCASSPTGGNYNEQFFGPGTRLTVL.

This chain uses TRBV9 with TRBJ1-1; D gene unclear. Germline-derived CDR1 and CDR2 are SGDLS and YYNGEE. The CDR3 covers 13 residues. V shed 5 bases and J shed 1 base, with 9 bases lying between them. For the CDR3, the DNA is TGTGCCAGCAGTGTTCGGGGGAACACTGAAGCTTTCTTT. Translation gives CASSVRGNTEAFF.

This clonotype has only a few counts. V and J are TRBV2 and TRBJ2-1, with 9 bases fitting TRBD1. This CDR3 has 13 residues. The germline V gene encodes CDR1 SNHLY and CDR2 FYNNEI. Trimming removed 6 bases from V and 10 bases from J; junction bases left unmatched: 7. The DNA for the CDR3 is TGTGCCAGCAGGGCCGGGACAGGGAAAGAGCAGTTCTTC. Residues: CASRAGTGKEQFF.

This clonotype was counted a few times. The gene calls are TRBV6-1 and TRBJ2-5; 13 bases are a match to TRBD2. This CDR3 comprises 18 residues. J lost 4 bases, V lost 3 bases, and 11 bases had no gene match. CDR1 is MNHNS and CDR2 is SASEGT in the germline V gene. The CDR3 sequence: CASSENPRGLAGAETQYF. The CDR3 bases are TGTGCCAGCAGTGAGAACCCCCGCGGACTAGCGGGGGCAGAGACCCAGTACTTC.

Worth noting for this clonotype: This clone may be a read error of a much larger clone one base away. The genes are TRBV7-6 and TRBJ2-3, with 7 bases fitting TRBD2. This CDR3 is 16 amino acids long. Germline CDR1 and CDR2: SGHVS and FNYEAQ. Trimming cost V 5 bases and J 4 bases; bases outside gene matches: 12. The CDR3 protein is CASSVLAEGSADTQYF. Here the CDR3 DNA reads TGTGCCAGCAGCGTCCTAGCGGAGGGGTCTGCAGATACGCAGTATTTT. Using reference TRBV7-6 and TRBJ2-3 for the parts outside the CDR3, the full variable domain is GAGVSQSPRYKVTKRGQDVALRCDPISGHVSLYWYRQALGQGPEFLTYFNYEAQQDKSGLPNDRFSAERPEGSISTLTIQRTEQRDSAMYRCASSVLAEGSADTQYFGPGTRLTVL.

This rearrangement joins TRBV6-1 to TRBJ2-2; 11 bases map to TRBD2. V was clipped by 3 bases and J by 5 bases; unmatched bases: 8. The CDR3 spans 17 residues. Germline loops: CDR1 MNHNS, CDR2 SASEGT. The CDR3 DNA reads as TGTGCCAGCAGTGACGATCTAGCGGGGGGAGAAACCGGGGAGCTGTTTTTT. Translation gives CASSDDLAGGETGELFF.

This clonotype was observed a few times. As DNA, the CDR3 is TGTGCCAGCAGCTTAGCGAGCGACAGGGGACCGGGAGATACGCAGTATTTT. Translation: CASSLASDRGPGDTQYF. The genes are TRBV7-9 and TRBJ2-3; 8 bases align to TRBD1. The CDR3 runs to 17 residues. V shed 0 bases, J shed 5 bases, and the junction held 10 bases outside the gene matches. Germline V gene sequence: CDR1 SEHNR, CDR2 FQNEAQ (reference sequence).

This chain connects TRBV28 to TRBJ2-4; D tentatively fits TRBD1 or TRBD2 (5 bases each). Trimming left V 3 bases short and J 7 bases short, with 13 bases between. CDR3 length: 14 residues. Germline CDR1 is MDHEN and CDR2 is SYDVKM. This CDR3 is CASSFPGTFNIQYF. The DNA of the CDR3 is TGTGCCAGCAGTTTCCCCGGGACCTTTAACATTCAGTACTTC.

This clonotype was seen a few times. The chain carries TRBV6-6 and TRBJ2-1; 7 positions match TRBD2. Germline CDR1 MNHNY, CDR2 SVGAGI (reference sequence). The CDR3 is made up of 12 amino acids. J was trimmed by 8 bases and V by 8 bases; bases with no gene match: 6. CDR3 coding DNA: TGTGCCAGCGGTGGGAGGGCACATGAGCAGTTCTTC. This sequence encodes CASGGRAHEQFF.

This chain links TRBV18 with TRBJ2-5, with D unclear. The CDR3 consists of 14 residues. CDR1 and CDR2 from the germline V gene are KGHSH and LQKENI. The V end lost 4 bases, the J end lost 5 bases, and 14 bases lay between the germline ends. In DNA form, the CDR3 reads TGTGCCAGCTCACGTGAGACCGGGTGGGAGACCCAGTACTTC. Amino acid sequence: CASSRETGWETQYF.

Note on this clonotype: The junction shows a germline mismatch at one end, possibly a read error. This chain connects TRBV19 to TRBJ1-5; 7 bases match TRBD1. CDR3 length equals 14 residues. Germline values: CDR1 LNHDA, CDR2 SQIVND (reference sequence). The CDR3 loop reads CANSSPGGNQPQHF. CDR3 DNA: TGTGCCAATAGTTCGCCAGGGGGGAATCAGCCCCAGCATTTT.

The rearrangement uses TRBV19 and TRBJ2-1; 9 bases fit TRBD2. Germline values: CDR1 LNHDA, CDR2 SQIVND (reference sequence). V shed 1 base, J shed 3 bases, and the junction held 4 bases outside the gene matches. This CDR3 comprises 16 residues. The CDR3 sequence is CASSIVGAGGYNEQFF. DNA for the CDR3: TGTGCCAGTAGTATAGTAGGAGCGGGGGGCTACAATGAGCAGTTCTTC.

The chain uses TRBV19 and TRBJ1-6; 12 positions match TRBD1. Unmatched junction bases numbered 12, after V lost 10 bases and J lost 8 bases. CDR3 length: 16 residues. Germline CDR1 reads LNHDA; CDR2 reads SQIVND (reference sequence). The CDR3 DNA reads TGTGCCACCCATTGGACGGGACAGGGGGCGCATTCACCCCTCCACTTT. Protein: CATHWTGQGAHSPLHF.

The gene calls are TRBV4-1 and TRBJ2-7, with 7 positions matching TRBD1. Per germline, CDR1 MGHRA and CDR2 YSYEKL. The CDR3 loop spans 15 amino acids. V was pared by 3 bases and J by 2 bases, with 7 bases of the junction left unmatched. CDR3 protein: CASSHLGTEPYEQYF. In nucleotides, the CDR3 is TGCGCCAGCAGCCACCTTGGGACAGAACCCTACGAGCAGTACTTC.

This clonotype was picked up a small number of times. At one end, the junction sequence differs from germline, possibly due to a read error. The genes are TRBV7-7 and TRBJ2-1; 10 nucleotides line up with TRBD2. From germline, CDR1 is SSHAT and CDR2 FNYEAQ (reference sequence). There are 19 residues in the CDR3. CDR3 sequence reads: CASSLYPRLAGGQSNEQFF. Here the CDR3 DNA reads TGTGCTAGCAGCTTATACCCTAGGTTAGCGGGGGGCCAGAGTAATGAGCAGTTCTTC.

This CDR3 reads CAWAGHANYGYTF. DNA of the CDR3: TGTGCCTGGGCCGGACACGCAAACTATGGCTACACCTTC. J is TRBJ1-2 and V is TRBV5-3, with a weak D call TRBD1 (5 bases). TRBV5-3 is an ORF, and what it does is uncertain. V shed 10 bases and J shed 2 bases, with 15 bases lying between them. This CDR3 contains 13 residues.

This clonotype was recorded at least ten times. The V call is TRBV11-2, the J call TRBJ2-3; 7 nucleotides match TRBD1. V lost 0 bases and J lost 6; bases outside the gene matches: 6. CDR1 is SGHAT and CDR2 is FQNNGV in the germline V gene. The CDR3 contains 15 residues. CDR3 residues: CASSLEGDSPDTQYF. In nucleotides, the CDR3 is TGTGCCAGCAGCTTAGAGGGGGACAGCCCCGATACGCAGTATTTT.

V is TRBV24-1 and J is TRBJ2-3, with 8 bases fitting TRBD2. The germline V gene encodes CDR1 KGHDR and CDR2 SFDVKD. J lost 0 bases, V lost 8 bases, and 9 bases had no gene match. The CDR3 spans 16 residues. DNA of the CDR3: TGTGCCACCATGGGCCAGCGGGGGACTAGCACAGATACGCAGTATTTT. It codes for CATMGQRGTSTDTQYF.

V and J are TRBV20-1 and TRBJ2-3, with 11 bases identical to TRBD2. The CDR3 totals 14 residues. Trimming cost V 1 base and J 6 bases; bases outside gene matches: 3. The germline V gene encodes CDR1 DFQATT and CDR2 SNEGSKA (reference sequence). CDR3 nucleotide sequence: TGCAGTGCTAGAGTCCCTAGCGGGGGGGATACGCAGTATTTT. Protein: CSARVPSGGDTQYF.

This CDR3 is CASSSARYTDTQYF. CDR3 nucleotides: TGTGCCAGTAGTTCGGCTCGATACACAGATACGCAGTATTTT. The V gene is TRBV19, the J gene TRBJ2-3; D gene unclear. Between the trimmed V and J ends, which lost 5 bases and 2 bases, there was a span of 11 bases. The germline V gene encodes CDR1 LNHDA and CDR2 SQIVND (reference sequence). This CDR3 is built from 14 residues.

This clonotype was seen just once. V usage is TRBV5-5 and J usage is TRBJ1-4, with 8 bases fitting TRBD1. J gave up 7 bases and V 3 bases, and 5 bases lay outside the gene matches. The CDR3 runs to 14 residues. Germline-derived CDR1 and CDR2 are SGHKS and YYEKEE (reference sequence). As DNA, the CDR3 is TGTGCCAGCAGCTCGACAGGGGTGGGTGAAAAACTGTTTTTT. Encoded protein: CASSSTGVGEKLFF.

CDR3 loop: CASSPRQGENEQYF. DNA for the CDR3: TGTGCCAGCAGCCCCCGACAGGGGGAAAACGAGCAGTACTTC. The chain has TRBV7-6 and TRBJ2-7; 9 nucleotides line up with TRBD1. The CDR3 is 14 residues long. The V gene's germline CDR1 is SGHVS and CDR2 FNYEAQ. V shed 5 bases and J 5 bases; nucleotides not matched to a gene: 7.

This clonotype was observed a few times. The gene calls are TRBV19 and TRBJ1-4; D is undetermined. Trimming shortened V by 3 bases and J by 7 bases, and 15 bases separated the two germline ends. The CDR3 spans 15 residues. Germline CDR1 and CDR2: LNHDA and SQIVND (reference sequence). DNA for the CDR3: TGTGCCAGTAGTATGGCGGCACTAGAGTTTGAAAAACTGTTTTTT. Its translation is CASSMAALEFEKLFF.

CDR3 amino acids: CASSERGLTEAFF. CDR3 bases: TGTGCCAGCAGTGAAAGGGGGTTAACTGAAGCTTTCTTT. This sequence joins TRBV6-4 and TRBJ1-1, with D possibly matching TRBD1 (6 bases). Germline loops: CDR1 MRHNA, CDR2 SNTAGT. Trimming stripped 3 bases from V and 5 bases from J, with 10 bases between. This CDR3 is 13 amino acids long.

This clonotype was detected a few times. V usage is TRBV6-5 and J usage is TRBJ2-1; TRBD2 agrees at 12 bases. Germline V CDR1 and CDR2: MNHEY, SVGAGI. V lost 0 bases, J lost 5 bases, and 11 bases stayed unmatched. CDR3 length: 19 residues. CDR3 in amino acids: CASSYSNRGLAGGNNEQFF. The CDR3 nucleotides read TGTGCCAGCAGTTACTCGAATAGGGGGCTAGCGGGGGGGAACAATGAGCAGTTCTTC.

This clonotype appeared many times. The chain carries TRBV7-6 and TRBJ2-5, with a possible D match to TRBD2 (6 bases). Germline V lookup: CDR1 SGHVS, CDR2 FNYEAQ. CDR3 length: 14 amino acids. V was clipped by 5 bases and J by 2 bases, with 12 bases between them. DNA for the CDR3: TGTGCCAGCAGCAATTGGGACTCACAAGAGACCCAGTACTTC. Its protein product is CASSNWDSQETQYF.

Regarding this clonotype: A much larger clonotype is one base distant, so this may be a read error. V and J are TRBV7-9 and TRBJ2-7; D possibly uses TRBD1 or TRBD2 (5 bases each). This CDR3 has 13 amino acids. The V gene's germline CDR1 is SEHNR and CDR2 FQNEAQ (reference sequence). The CDR3 loop reads CANSPSGQGEQYF. The CDR3 DNA reads as TGTGCCAACAGCCCGTCGGGGCAAGGCGAGCAGTACTTC.

The V and J genes are TRBV19 and TRBJ2-7; D may be TRBD1 (5 bases). The CDR3 has 14 residues. Germline lookup yields CDR1 LNHDA and CDR2 SQIVND (reference sequence). V dropped 3 bases and J dropped 0 bases, with 9 bases sitting between them. The CDR3 sequence: CASSMDMSSYEQYV. CDR3 DNA: TGTGCCAGTAGTATGGACATGAGCTCCTACGAGCAGTACGTC.

In this sample, this clonotype turned up a few times. The J gene is TRBJ1-4, the V gene TRBV4-2, with D hard to call. CDR3 size: 12 residues. Trimming removed 1 base from V and 14 bases from J, with 11 bases in between. Germline CDR1 and CDR2: LGHNA and YNFKEQ. The CDR3 sequence: CASSQGNGELFF. In DNA form, the CDR3 reads TGTGCCAGCAGCCAAGGAAACGGAGAGCTGTTTTTT.